These 14 T cell receptor beta chains share one sample of origin, sequenced in a study of long-term antiretroviral therapy in people with HIV. The authors ran the immunoSEQ assay, v3.0, at survey level. Data came from immunoSEQ multiplex PCR; TCRdb stores just in-frame clones and leaves some out. The table has 30,000 to 50,000 clones, about nine tenths seen once. Material: unsorted PBMCs, obtained 1.2 years after starting antiretroviral therapy. The receptors come from a woman between 50 and 59 years old with HIV.

This chain joins TRBV11-2 and TRBJ2-5; tentative D call: TRBD1 (6 bases). Trimming took 2 bases from V and 1 from J, leaving 17 bases between them. Per the germline V gene, CDR1 is SGHAT and CDR2 is FQNNGV. The CDR3 spans 17 residues. Here the CDR3 DNA reads TGTGCCAGCAGCTTACTGGCCCCAGGGGAAGTCCAAGAGACCCAGTACTTC. This gives the protein CASSLLAPGEVQETQYF.

The chain uses TRBV27 and TRBJ1-3, with 9 positions matching TRBD1. The CDR3 is 14 amino acids. J lost 4 bases, V lost 6 bases, and 4 bases had no gene match. The V gene's germline CDR1 is MNHEY and CDR2 SMNVEV (reference sequence). The CDR3 here is CASSYRGPGNTIYF. CDR3 coding DNA: TGTGCCAGCAGCTACAGGGGGCCAGGAAACACCATATATTTT.

CDR3 nucleotides: TGCAGCGTCCCTCCCCGGGACAGGGATGCCTATGGCTACACCTTC. It yields the protein CSVPPRDRDAYGYTF. The chain employs TRBV29-1 and TRBJ1-2, with TRBD1 matching over 9 bases. CDR3 length: 15 amino acids. The germline CDR1 and CDR2 sequences are SQVTM and ANQGSEA. V was pared by 6 bases and J by 4 bases, with 12 bases of the junction left unmatched.

The CDR3 region is CASSLNEGSGTQYF. CDR3 nucleotide sequence: TGTGCCAGCAGCTTAAATGAGGGGAGTGGGACCCAGTACTTC. V gene TRBV7-9 combines with J gene TRBJ2-5; possibly TRBD1 or TRBD2 for D (5 bases each). The CDR3 has 14 residues. Germline CDR1 is SEHNR and CDR2 is FQNEAQ (reference sequence). V was trimmed by 2 bases and J by 7 bases, leaving 14 bases between them.

This clone was seen only once. J is TRBJ2-7 and V is TRBV6-1, with D unresolved. CDR1 is MNHNS, CDR2 SASEGT, per germline. The germline V and J ends were trimmed by 4 bases and 1 base, with 8 bases remaining between them. The CDR3 is 13 residues long. CDR3 DNA: TGTGCCAGCAGTGTAACCGGATCCTACGAGCAGTACTTC. Amino acid sequence: CASSVTGSYEQYF.

This clone has a handful of counts. V gene TRBV7-9 combines with J gene TRBJ1-4, with unresolved D. V was trimmed by 2 bases and J by 8 bases, leaving 15 bases between them. The CDR3 sequence is 15 residues long. CDR1 is SEHNR, CDR2 FQNEAQ, per germline (reference sequence). The CDR3 loop is CASSLMGREAEKLFF. The CDR3, as DNA: TGTGCCAGCAGCTTAATGGGGAGGGAGGCCGAAAAACTGTTTTTT.

The J gene is TRBJ1-6, the V gene TRBV13; D not certain. The germline CDR1 and CDR2 sequences are PRHDT and FYEKMQ (reference sequence). This CDR3 spans 16 amino acids. Trimming shortened V by 4 bases and J by 4 bases, and 14 bases separated the two germline ends. The DNA of the CDR3 is TGTGCCAGCAGCTCCGGCGATGGTCCTTATAATTCACCCCTCCACTTT. Protein: CASSSGDGPYNSPLHF.

The V and J genes are TRBV7-8 and TRBJ2-2, with 11 positions matching TRBD1. Germline V gene sequence: CDR1 SGHVS, CDR2 FQNEAQ. The CDR3 spans 17 residues. Germline trimming cut 4 bases from V and 0 bases from J; bases unmatched to any gene: 4. This chain's CDR3 is CASSWTGGGSNTGELFF. CDR3 in DNA: TGTGCCAGCAGCTGGACAGGGGGCGGATCGAACACCGGGGAGCTGTTTTTT.

The V gene is TRBV7-2, the J gene TRBJ2-5, with 15 bases that match TRBD2. Losses at the gene ends were 5 bases for V and 4 bases for J; bases not matched to a gene: 14. Germline lookup yields CDR1 SGHTA and CDR2 FQGNSA. The CDR3 has 19 amino acids. The CDR3 bases are TGTGCCAGCAGCCTTTGGTGGACTAGCGGGGGGGCCCTGGGAGAGACCCAGTACTTC. This encodes CASSLWWTSGGALGETQYF. Full variable domain (missing parts from reference TRBV7-2 and TRBJ2-5): GAGVSQSPSNKVTEKGKDVELRCDPISGHTALYWYRQSLGQGLEFLIYFQGNSAPDKSGLPSDRFSAERTGGSVSTLTIQRTQQEDSAVYLCASSLWWTSGGALGETQYFGPGTRLLVL.

The genes are TRBV5-1 and TRBJ2-1; no clear D. The CDR3 covers 12 residues. Deletions cut 4 bases from V and 2 bases from J, with 4 bases between. Germline lookup yields CDR1 SGHRS and CDR2 YFSETQ. Here the CDR3 reads CASSEAYNEQFF. CDR3 coding DNA: TGCGCCAGCAGCGAAGCCTACAATGAGCAGTTCTTC. The complete variable domain, with remaining parts taken from reference TRBV5-1 and TRBJ2-1, reads KAGVTQTPRYLIKTRGQQVTLSCSPISGHRSVSWYQQTPGQGLQFLFEYFSETQRNKGNFPGRFSGRQFSNSRSEMNVSTLELGDSALYLCASSEAYNEQFFGPGTRLTVL.

The V call is TRBV7-2, the J call TRBJ1-4; TRBD1 is a possible D gene (5 bases). Trimming pared 4 bases from V and 8 bases from J, leaving 17 bases between. CDR1 and CDR2 (germline): SGHTA, FQGNSA. There are 15 residues in the CDR3. The CDR3 protein is CASSWAGTTAEKLFF. Here the CDR3 DNA reads TGTGCCAGCAGCTGGGCCGGGACGACCGCAGAAAAACTGTTTTTT.

This chain links TRBV9 with TRBJ2-7; D possibly matches TRBD1 or TRBD2 (5 bases each). Germline V gives CDR1 SGDLS, CDR2 YYNGEE. V shed 0 bases and J shed 1 base, with 8 bases lying between them. The CDR3 runs to 14 residues. The CDR3 loop reads CASSVGGESYEQYF. The CDR3 nucleotides read TGTGCCAGCAGCGTAGGAGGGGAATCCTACGAGCAGTACTTC.

In its sample, this clone was seen once. The chain uses TRBV2 and TRBJ1-2; tentatively, D is TRBD1 (6 bases). V was shortened by 4 bases and J by 6 bases, with 21 bases between the two germline ends. This CDR3 region has 16 residues. CDR1 SNHLY and CDR2 FYNNEI come from the germline V gene. CDR3 DNA: TGTGCCAGCAGTGTACGGGGGCGCATCACCGGCAATGGCTACACCTTC. Its translation is CASSVRGRITGNGYTF.

V and J are TRBV5-8 and TRBJ2-1; tentatively, D is TRBD1 or TRBD2 (5 bases each). Germline lookup yields CDR1 SGHTS and CDR2 YDEGEE. The CDR3 runs to 17 residues. V lost 4 bases and J lost 3, with 20 bases in between. In DNA form, the CDR3 reads TGTGCCAGCAGCCCCCTCCCCGGGGCGTTAAACTACAATGAGCAGTTCTTC. Amino acids: CASSPLPGALNYNEQFF.